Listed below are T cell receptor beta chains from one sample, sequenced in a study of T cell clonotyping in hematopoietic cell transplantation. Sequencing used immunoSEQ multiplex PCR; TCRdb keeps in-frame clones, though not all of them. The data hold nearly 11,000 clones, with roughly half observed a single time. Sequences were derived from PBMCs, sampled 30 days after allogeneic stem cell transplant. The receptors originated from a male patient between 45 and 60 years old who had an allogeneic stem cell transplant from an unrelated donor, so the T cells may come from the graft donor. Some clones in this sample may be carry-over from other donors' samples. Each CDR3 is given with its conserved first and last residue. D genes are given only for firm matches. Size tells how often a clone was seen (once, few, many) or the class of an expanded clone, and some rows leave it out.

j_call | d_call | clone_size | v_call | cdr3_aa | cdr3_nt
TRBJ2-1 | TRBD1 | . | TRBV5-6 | CASSFGTGAIGNEQFF | TGTGCCAGCAGCTTCGGGACAGGGGCCATTGGGAATGAGCAGTTCTTC
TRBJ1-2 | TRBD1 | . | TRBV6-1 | CASSEGPGTGVHYGYTF | TGTGCCAGCAGTGAGGGACCCGGGACAGGGGTGCACTATGGCTACACCTTC
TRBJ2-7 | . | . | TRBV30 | CAWRARSSYEQYF | TGTGCCTGGAGGGCAAGGAGCTCCTACGAGCAGTACTTC
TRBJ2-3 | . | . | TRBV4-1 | CASSPAGLDTQYF | TGCGCCAGCAGCCCAGCCGGGTTGGATACGCAGTATTTT
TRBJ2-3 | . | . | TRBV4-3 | CASSQDYVGDTQYF | TGCGCCAGCAGCCAAGATTATGTGGGGGATACGCAGTATTTT
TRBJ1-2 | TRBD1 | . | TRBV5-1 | CASSFRQGIYGYTF | TGCGCCAGCAGCTTTCGACAGGGAATCTATGGCTACACCTTC
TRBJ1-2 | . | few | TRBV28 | CASSLGENYGYTF | TGTGCCAGCAGTTTGGGGGAGAACTATGGCTACACCTTC
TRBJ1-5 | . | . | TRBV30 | CAWSVLPNQPQHF | TGTGCCTGGAGTGTACTGCCCAATCAGCCCCAGCATTTT
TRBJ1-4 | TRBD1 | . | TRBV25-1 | CASTGTVHEKLFF | TGTGCCAGTACCGGGACAGTCCATGAAAAACTGTTTTTT
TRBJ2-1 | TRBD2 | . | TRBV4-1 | CASSQPAGTSAYNEQFF | TGCGCCAGCAGCCAACCTGCCGGGACTAGCGCCTACAATGAGCAGTTCTTC
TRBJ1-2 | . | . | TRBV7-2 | CASGQAAESYGYTF | TGTGCCAGCGGCCAAGCTGCGGAGAGCTATGGCTACACCTTC
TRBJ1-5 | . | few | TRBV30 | CAWNAGDQPQHF | TGTGCCTGGAACGCAGGGGATCAGCCCCAGCATTTT
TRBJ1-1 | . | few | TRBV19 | CASSIGIATEAFF | TGTGCCAGTAGTATAGGAATTGCCACTGAAGCTTTCTTT
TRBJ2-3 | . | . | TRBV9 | CASSPFSGSSTDTQYF | TGTGCCAGCAGCCCTTTTAGCGGCTCTAGCACAGATACGCAGTATTTT
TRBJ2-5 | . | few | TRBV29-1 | CSVEVGVQETQYF | TGCAGCGTTGAAGTCGGGGTCCAAGAGACCCAGTACTTC
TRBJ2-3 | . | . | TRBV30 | CAWTNGEGTDTQYF | TGTGCCTGGACGAACGGAGAGGGGACAGATACGCAGTATTTT
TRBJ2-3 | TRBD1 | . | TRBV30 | CALDRGLSTDTQYF | TGTGCCTTGGACAGGGGACTAAGCACAGATACGCAGTATTTT
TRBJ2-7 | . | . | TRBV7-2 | CASSFGIEQYF | TGTGCCAGCAGCTTCGGTATCGAGCAGTACTTC
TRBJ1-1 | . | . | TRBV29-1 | CSVEGPSQVKAFF | TGCAGCGTCGAAGGGCCCTCACAAGTAAAGGCTTTCTTT
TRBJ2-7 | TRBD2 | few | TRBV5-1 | CASSYWTSEGEQYF | TGCGCCAGCAGCTACTGGACTAGCGAGGGCGAGCAGTACTTC
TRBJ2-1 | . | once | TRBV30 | CAWRDTRGEQFF | TGTGCCTGGAGGGATACTAGGGGCGAGCAGTTCTTC
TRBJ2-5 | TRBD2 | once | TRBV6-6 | CASRRLAGAEETQYF | TGTGCCAGCAGAAGACTAGCGGGGGCGGAAGAGACCCAGTACTTC
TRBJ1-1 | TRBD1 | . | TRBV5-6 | CASSDRGAEAFF | TGTGCCAGCAGCGACAGGGGGGCTGAAGCTTTCTTT
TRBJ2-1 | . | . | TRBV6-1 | CASSGGIGSNEQFF | TGTGCCAGCAGTGGTGGAATAGGGAGCAATGAGCAGTTCTTC
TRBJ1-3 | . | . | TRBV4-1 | CASSQVILPGGNTIYF | TGCGCCAGCAGCCAAGTGATTCTCCCAGGTGGAAACACCATATATTTT
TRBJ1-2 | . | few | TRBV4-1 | CASSQVDRNRYGYTF | TGCGCCAGCAGCCAAGTTGACAGGAACCGATATGGCTACACCTTC
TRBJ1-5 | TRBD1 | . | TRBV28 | CATSGQGSQPQHF | TGTGCCACATCGGGACAGGGAAGCCAGCCCCAGCATTTT
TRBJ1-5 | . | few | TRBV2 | CASSEVLNQPQHF | TGTGCCAGCAGTGAAGTTTTGAATCAGCCCCAGCATTTT
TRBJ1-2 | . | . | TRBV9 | CASSVGTAMSSYTF | TGTGCCAGCAGCGTAGGAACCGCCATGAGCAGCTACACCTTC
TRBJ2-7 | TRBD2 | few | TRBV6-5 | CASSGLAGYEQYF | TGTGCCAGCTCTGGACTAGCGGGATACGAGCAGTACTTC
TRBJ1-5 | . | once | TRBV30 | CAWSPESNQPQHF | TGTGCCTGGAGTCCTGAGAGCAATCAGCCCCAGCATTTT
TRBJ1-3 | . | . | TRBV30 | CAMEALGGLNPIQGNTIYF | TGTGCCATGGAGGCCCTGGGAGGATTAAACCCGATTCAAGGAAACACCATATATTTT
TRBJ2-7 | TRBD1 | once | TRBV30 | CAWSAGTGSYEQYF | TGTGCCTGGAGTGCCGGGACAGGGTCCTACGAGCAGTACTTC
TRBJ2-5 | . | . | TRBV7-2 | CASTKWGGTETQYF | TGTGCCAGCACCAAGTGGGGGGGCACAGAGACCCAGTACTTC
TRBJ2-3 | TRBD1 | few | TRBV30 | CAGSYRGLTDTQYF | TGTGCCGGGTCCTACAGGGGGCTAACAGATACGCAGTATTTT
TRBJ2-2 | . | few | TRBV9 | CASSKTGFSTGELFF | TGTGCCAGCAGCAAAACAGGCTTCTCCACCGGGGAGCTGTTTTTT
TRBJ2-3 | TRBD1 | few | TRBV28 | CASRSGQGTNTQYF | TGTGCCAGCCGATCGGGACAGGGCACAAATACGCAGTATTTT
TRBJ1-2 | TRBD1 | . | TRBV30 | CAWSGTGLSHGYTF | TGTGCCTGGAGCGGGACAGGCCTTTCACATGGCTACACCTTC
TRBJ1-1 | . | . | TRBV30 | CAWSVLGGGVSEAFF | TGTGCCTGGAGTGTACTAGGAGGCGGAGTCTCTGAAGCTTTCTTT
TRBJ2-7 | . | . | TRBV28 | CASSFGRYEQYF | TGTGCCAGCAGTTTTGGTCGGTACGAGCAGTACTTC
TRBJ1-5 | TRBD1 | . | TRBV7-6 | CASSKTGGFDQPQHF | TGTGCCAGCAGCAAAACAGGGGGCTTCGATCAGCCCCAGCATTTT
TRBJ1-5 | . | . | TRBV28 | CASSLFGREGNQPQHF | TGTGCCAGCAGTTTATTTGGCAGGGAGGGCAATCAGCCCCAGCATTTT
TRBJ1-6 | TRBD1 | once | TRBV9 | CASSPRTGTNSPLHF | TGTGCCAGCAGCCCACGGACAGGGACTAATTCACCCCTCCACTTT
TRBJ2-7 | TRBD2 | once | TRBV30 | CAWSPGGGYEQYF | TGTGCCTGGAGTCCCGGGGGGGGCTACGAGCAGTACTTC
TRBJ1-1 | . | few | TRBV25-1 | CASSDTEAFF | TGTGCCAGCAGTGACACTGAAGCTTTCTTT